A selection of T cell receptor beta chains follows, all from one sample in a study of cytomegalovirus exposure and HLA in healthy donors. Using immunoSEQ multiplex PCR, the repertoire was profiled, and TCRdb retains in-frame clones only, with some absent. Found here are roughly 100,000 clones, approximately 84% of them singletons; the top ten hold roughly 5.7%. Sequences were obtained from PBMCs. These receptors all come from a male donor in good health and CMV-seronegative. The CDR3 runs from the conserved cysteine through the conserved F or W. The D gene is left open where the match is weak. Clone size is stated in some rows and not others, as once, few, many or a class when expanded.

>TRBD2|once|TRBJ2-5|TRBV10-3
CAISRWAGAEETQYF
TGTGCCATCTCTCGGTGGGCGGGAGCGGAAGAGACCCAGTACTTC
>TRBD2|NA|TRBJ2-7|TRBV19
CASSIESSRGGLYEQYF
TGTGCCAGTAGTATAGAATCGAGCCGGGGAGGGCTCTACGAGCAGTACTTC
>NA|NA|TRBJ1-1|TRBV4-3
CASSLDRNTEAFF
TGCGCCAGCAGCCTAGACAGGAACACTGAAGCTTTCTTT
>NA|NA|TRBJ1-3|TRBV28
CASSLLQGHSGNTIYF
TGTGCCAGCAGTTTGTTACAGGGCCACTCTGGAAACACCATATATTTT
>NA|NA|TRBJ2-5|TRBV7-2
CASSGPNQETQYF
TGTGCCAGCAGTGGGCCAAACCAAGAGACCCAGTACTTC
>NA|NA|TRBJ2-3|TRBV4-1
CASSQDRGPTDTQYF
TGCGCCAGCAGCCAAGATAGGGGCCCGACAGATACGCAGTATTTT
>NA|NA|TRBJ1-5|TRBV6-1
CASAAPLLDQPQHF
TGTGCCAGCGCGGCCCCCCTTCTGGATCAGCCCCAGCATTTT
>NA|NA|TRBJ1-2|TRBV28
CASSQGLTGLYTF
TGTGCCAGCAGCCAAGGACTAACGGGTTTGTACACCTTC
>NA|many|TRBJ2-2|TRBV4-1
CASSQGEWHNTGELFF
TGCGCCAGCAGCCAAGGGGAGTGGCACAACACCGGGGAGCTGTTTTTT
>TRBD1|NA|TRBJ2-2|TRBV5-5
CASSPRQGANGELFF
TGTGCCAGCAGTCCCAGACAGGGGGCGAATGGGGAGCTGTTTTTT
>TRBD1|NA|TRBJ1-1|TRBV19
CASRNYRDSNTEAFF
TGTGCCAGTAGGAATTACCGGGACAGCAACACTGAAGCTTTCTTT
>NA|NA|TRBJ2-7|TRBV11-2
CASSLSASLPYEQYF
TGTGCCAGCAGCTTATCCGCTAGCCTCCCCTACGAGCAGTACTTC
>TRBD1|NA|TRBJ1-5|TRBV29-1
CSAGQGNQPQHF
TGCAGCGCCGGACAGGGGAATCAGCCCCAGCATTTT
>TRBD1|NA|TRBJ2-5|TRBV9
CASSVAGTGEETQYF
TGTGCCAGCAGCGTAGCCGGGACAGGGGAAGAGACCCAGTACTTC
>TRBD1|once|TRBJ1-2|TRBV19
CASSGTGLNYGYTF
TGTGCCAGTAGTGGGACAGGGCTAAACTATGGCTACACCTTC
>TRBD2|once|TRBJ2-7|TRBV6-5
CASSRSGRGYEQYF
TGTGCCAGCAGTCGTAGCGGGAGGGGCTACGAGCAGTACTTC
>NA|NA|TRBJ1-1|TRBV7-2
CASSLSVRNTEAFF
TGTGCCAGCAGCTTATCGGTTCGGAACACTGAAGCTTTCTTT
>NA|NA|TRBJ2-1|TRBV5-4
CASSLDLAPYNEQFF
TGTGCCAGCAGTTTGGATCTAGCTCCTTACAATGAGCAGTTCTTC
>TRBD1|NA|TRBJ1-1|TRBV29-1
CSVFAGGRTEAFF
TGCAGCGTTTTCGCAGGGGGCCGCACTGAAGCTTTCTTT
>TRBD2|NA|TRBJ2-7|TRBV4-3
CASSQDSSGRQYEQYF
TGCGCCAGCAGCCAAGATTCCAGCGGGAGGCAGTACGAGCAGTACTTC
>NA|NA|TRBJ1-2|TRBV13
CASSRARRGDYGYTF
TGTGCCAGCAGTCGGGCCCGGCGGGGGGACTATGGCTACACCTTC
>NA|once|TRBJ2-1|TRBV18
CASSLATYNEQFF
TGTGCCAGCTCCCTAGCGACCTACAATGAGCAGTTCTTC
>NA|NA|TRBJ2-6|TRBV5-8
CAITSGWSGSGANVLTF
TGTGCCATTACGTCAGGTTGGTCGGGGTCTGGGGCCAACGTCCTGACTTTC
>NA|few|TRBJ2-3|TRBV6-6
CASSYLSGADTQYF
TGTGCCAGCAGTTACTTATCCGGAGCAGATACGCAGTATTTT
>NA|NA|TRBJ2-7|TRBV6-1
CASSPWDTNYEQYF
TGTGCCAGCAGTCCCTGGGACACCAACTACGAGCAGTACTTC
>NA|once|TRBJ2-3|TRBV11-2
CASSSQTLQYF
TGTGCCAGCAGCTCTCAAACTCTGCAGTATTTT
>NA|NA|TRBJ1-2|TRBV11-2
CASSLDQTGTGYTF
TGTGCCAGCAGCTTAGACCAAACAGGGACCGGCTACACCTTC
>NA|NA|TRBJ1-5|TRBV7-2
CASRGKGDGPQHF
TGTGCCAGCAGGGGGAAAGGGGATGGGCCCCAGCATTTT
>TRBD2|NA|TRBJ2-5|TRBV5-3
CARNPGYLAGEETQYF
TGTGCCAGAAACCCGGGATATCTAGCGGGAGAAGAGACCCAGTACTTC